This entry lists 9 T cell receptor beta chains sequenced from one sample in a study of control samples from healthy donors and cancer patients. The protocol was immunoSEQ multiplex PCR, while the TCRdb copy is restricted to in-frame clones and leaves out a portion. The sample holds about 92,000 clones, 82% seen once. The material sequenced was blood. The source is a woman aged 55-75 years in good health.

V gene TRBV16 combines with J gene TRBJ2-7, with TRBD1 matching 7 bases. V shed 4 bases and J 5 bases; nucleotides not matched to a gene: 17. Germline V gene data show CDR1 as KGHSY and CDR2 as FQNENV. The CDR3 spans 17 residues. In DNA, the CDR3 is TGTGCCAGCAGCCCACGTTTAACAGGGGCCGGTGGGGACGAGCAGTACTTC. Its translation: CASSPRLTGAGGDEQYF.

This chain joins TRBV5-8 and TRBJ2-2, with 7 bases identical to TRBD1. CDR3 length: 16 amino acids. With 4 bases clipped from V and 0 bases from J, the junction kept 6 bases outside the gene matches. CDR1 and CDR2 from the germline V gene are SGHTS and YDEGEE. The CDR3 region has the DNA TGTGCCAGCAGCCTCTCGACAGGGACGAACACCGGGGAGCTGTTTTTT. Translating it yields CASSLSTGTNTGELFF.

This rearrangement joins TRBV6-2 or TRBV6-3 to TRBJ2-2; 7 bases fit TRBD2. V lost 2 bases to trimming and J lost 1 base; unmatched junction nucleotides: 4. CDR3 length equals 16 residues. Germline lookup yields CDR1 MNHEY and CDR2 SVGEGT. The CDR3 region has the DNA TGTGCCAGCAGTTACGAGGGCGGGAGGAACACCGGGGAGCTGTTTTTT. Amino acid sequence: CASSYEGGRNTGELFF.

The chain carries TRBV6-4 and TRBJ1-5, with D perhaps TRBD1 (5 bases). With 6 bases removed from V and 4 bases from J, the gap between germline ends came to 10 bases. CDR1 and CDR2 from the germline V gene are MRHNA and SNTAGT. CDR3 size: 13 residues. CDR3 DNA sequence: TGTGCCAGCAGCCTGACAGAGAATCAGCCCCAGCATTTT. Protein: CASSLTENQPQHF.

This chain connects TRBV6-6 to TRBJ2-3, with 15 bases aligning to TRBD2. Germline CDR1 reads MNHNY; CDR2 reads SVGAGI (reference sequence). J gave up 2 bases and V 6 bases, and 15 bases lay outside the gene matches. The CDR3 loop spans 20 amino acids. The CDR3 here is CASSQRPTGLAGGNTDTQYF. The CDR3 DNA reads TGTGCCAGCAGCCAAAGGCCCACGGGACTAGCGGGGGGTAACACAGATACGCAGTATTTT.

The CDR3, as DNA: TGTGCCAGCAGCAGTAACGCCGACACTGAAGCTTTCTTT. Its protein is CASSSNADTEAFF. The chain recombines TRBV6-2 or TRBV6-3 with TRBJ1-1; D unresolved. Germline V lookup: CDR1 MNHEY, CDR2 SVGEGT. This CDR3 has 13 residues. Trimming stripped 6 bases from V and 3 bases from J, with 11 bases between.

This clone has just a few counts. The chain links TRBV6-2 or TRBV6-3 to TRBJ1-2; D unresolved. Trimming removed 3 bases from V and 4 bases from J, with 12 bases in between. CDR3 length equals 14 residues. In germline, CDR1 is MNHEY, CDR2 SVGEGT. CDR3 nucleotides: TGTGCCAGCAGTTATCTATCTGGGTCCTATGGCTACACCTTC. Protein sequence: CASSYLSGSYGYTF.

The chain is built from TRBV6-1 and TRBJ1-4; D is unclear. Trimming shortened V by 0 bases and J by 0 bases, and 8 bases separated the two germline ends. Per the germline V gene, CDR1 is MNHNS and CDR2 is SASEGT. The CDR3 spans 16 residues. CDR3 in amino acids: CASSEAVRPTNEKLFF. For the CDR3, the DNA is TGTGCCAGCAGTGAAGCGGTCCGACCAACTAATGAAAAACTGTTTTTT.

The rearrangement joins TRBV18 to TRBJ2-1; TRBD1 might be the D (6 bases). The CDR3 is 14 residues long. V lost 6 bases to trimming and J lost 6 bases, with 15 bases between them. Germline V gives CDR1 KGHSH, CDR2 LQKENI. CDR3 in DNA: TGTGCCAGCTCCTGGACAGAGACCCGCAATGAGCAGTTCTTC. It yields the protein CASSWTETRNEQFF.